The 15 T cell receptor beta chains listed next were all sequenced from one sample in a study of cytomegalovirus exposure and HLA in healthy donors. 13 Jbeta primers and 60 Vbeta primers were used for the PCR. Sequenced by immunoSEQ multiplex PCR; TCRdb stores in-frame clones only, minus some. This table holds around 110,000 clones, approximately 70% found once. Material for sequencing was PBMCs. The receptors shown here come from a woman aged 40 to 50 in good health and CMV-seropositive.

This chain uses TRBV7-3 with TRBJ2-3; no clear D gene. The CDR3 sequence is 12 residues long. The germline V gene encodes CDR1 SGHTA and CDR2 FQGTGA. V lost 5 bases, J lost 8 bases, and 11 bases lay in between. CDR3 loop: CASSPQLGTQYF. In DNA, the CDR3 is TGTGCCAGCAGCCCACAGCTGGGTACGCAGTATTTT.

The chain links TRBV27 to TRBJ2-1; 9 bases agree with TRBD1. Germline lookup yields CDR1 MNHEY and CDR2 SMNVEV (reference sequence). The CDR3 runs to 16 residues. Trimming cost V 1 base and J 6 bases; bases outside gene matches: 7. CDR3 DNA: TGTGCCAGCAGTTTATACCCGGGACAGGGAATCAATGAGCAGTTCTTC. It is translated as CASSLYPGQGINEQFF.

The V and J genes are TRBV7-9 and TRBJ2-7; TRBD2 is a possible D gene (5 bases). The length of the CDR3 is 12 residues. The ends were cut back, 0 bases at V and 5 bases at J, with 5 bases in the middle. Germline V lookup: CDR1 SEHNR, CDR2 FQNEAQ (reference sequence). CDR3 DNA sequence: TGTGCCAGCAGCTTAGCCGGGGACGAGCAGTACTTC. Protein product: CASSLAGDEQYF.

The chain joins TRBV5-1 to TRBJ1-4, with D unresolved. The germline gives CDR1 SGHRS, CDR2 YFSETQ. This CDR3 is built from 14 residues. V gave up 3 bases and J gave up 6 bases, with 12 bases separating them. The CDR3 loop is CASSWTKPYEKLFF. DNA for the CDR3: TGCGCCAGCAGCTGGACTAAACCCTATGAAAAACTGTTTTTT.

The rearrangement uses TRBV11-2 and TRBJ1-5, with unresolved D. This CDR3 is 13 amino acids long. V was trimmed by 3 bases and J by 4 bases, leaving 7 bases between them. CDR1 and CDR2 (germline): SGHAT, FQNNGV. The CDR3 protein is CASSFGLNQPQHF. The CDR3 DNA sequence: TGTGCCAGCAGCTTCGGTTTAAATCAGCCCCAGCATTTT.

This chain connects TRBV7-2 to TRBJ2-1; 10 bases match TRBD2. The CDR3 is made up of 19 amino acids. V shed 0 bases, J shed 3 bases, and the junction held 11 bases outside the gene matches. From germline, CDR1 is SGHTA and CDR2 FQGNSA. The CDR3 protein is CASSLAALAGEVGYNEQFF. CDR3 coding DNA: TGTGCCAGCAGCTTAGCGGCCCTAGCGGGAGAGGTAGGCTACAATGAGCAGTTCTTC.

The chain employs TRBV27 and TRBJ2-3; D may be TRBD1 (5 bases). Trimming left V 3 bases short and J 5 bases short, with 9 bases between. CDR3 length: 13 residues. The germline CDR1 and CDR2 sequences are MNHEY and SMNVEV (reference sequence). CDR3 residues: CASSFQGRDTQYF. The CDR3 nucleotides are TGTGCCAGCAGTTTCCAGGGTCGAGATACGCAGTATTTT.

The chain uses TRBV7-2 and TRBJ2-5; a possible D gene is TRBD2 (7 bases). The germline V gene encodes CDR1 SGHTA and CDR2 FQGNSA. This CDR3 contains 14 residues. V was trimmed by 7 bases and J by 5 bases, leaving 17 bases between them. Here the CDR3 reads CASKGERERETQYF. The CDR3 nucleotides read TGTGCCAGCAAGGGGGAGCGGGAACGGGAGACCCAGTACTTC. The full variable domain, with the rest looked up from reference TRBV7-2 and TRBJ2-5, is GAGVSQSPSNKVTEKGKDVELRCDPISGHTALYWYRQSLGQGLEFLIYFQGNSAPDKSGLPSDRFSAERTGGSVSTLTIQRTQQEDSAVYLCASKGERERETQYFGPGTRLLVL.

This clone showed up just a few times. The V gene is TRBV29-1, the J gene TRBJ2-1, with D uncertain. Trimming pared 4 bases from V and 8 bases from J, leaving 12 bases between. The CDR3 length is 12 residues. In germline, CDR1 is SQVTM, CDR2 ANQGSEA. The CDR3 DNA is TGCAGCGTTGGGCGACCCGAGGATGAGCAGTTCTTC. It yields the protein CSVGRPEDEQFF.

This chain connects TRBV2 to TRBJ2-7; 7 nucleotides match TRBD1. The J segment lost 2 bases and the V segment lost 6 bases, leaving 7 bases of the junction unmatched. The length of the CDR3 is 14 residues. From germline, CDR1 is SNHLY and CDR2 FYNNEI. DNA for the CDR3: TGTGCCAGCAGCCCCGGGACAGCCACCTACGAGCAGTACTTC. Encoded protein: CASSPGTATYEQYF.

V and J are TRBV6-1 and TRBJ1-2; D might be TRBD1 (6 bases). Germline CDR1 MNHNS, CDR2 SASEGT. V lost 7 bases and J lost 4, with 13 bases in between. The CDR3 extends over 13 amino acids. The CDR3 region is CASNTGSGYGYTF. The CDR3 region has the DNA TGTGCCAGCAATACAGGGTCCGGCTATGGCTACACCTTC.

The V call is TRBV27, the J call TRBJ2-5; D call uncertain. Trimming took 6 bases from V and 5 from J, leaving 10 bases between them. Germline V gene sequence: CDR1 MNHEY, CDR2 SMNVEV (reference sequence). This CDR3 has 12 amino acids. The CDR3 DNA sequence: TGTGCCAGCAGGGAGACCGGGGAGACCCAGTACTTC. Amino acid sequence: CASRETGETQYF.

This clone occurred a few times. The V and J genes are TRBV28 and TRBJ2-3; 7 bases agree with TRBD1. With V trimmed by 8 bases and J by 6 bases, 5 bases remained unmatched. The CDR3 length is 12 residues. The germline V gene encodes CDR1 MDHEN and CDR2 SYDVKM. In DNA, the CDR3 is TGTGCCAGCTGGACAGGTCTGGATACGCAGTATTTT. Protein sequence: CASWTGLDTQYF.

V usage is TRBV6-6 and J usage is TRBJ1-1; TRBD1 matches 7 bases. This CDR3 is built from 12 residues. The germline gives CDR1 MNHNY, CDR2 SVGAGI (reference sequence). Trimming cost V 6 bases and J 6 bases; bases outside gene matches: 4. The CDR3 nucleotides read TGTGCCAGCAGCGGACAGGAGGCTGAAGCTTTCTTT. Translating gives CASSGQEAEAFF.

The genes are TRBV10-1 and TRBJ1-5; possibly TRBD1 for D (6 bases). The CDR3 covers 17 residues. Germline lookup yields CDR1 WNHNN and CDR2 SYGVQD (reference sequence). The germline V and J ends were trimmed by 1 base and 5 bases, with 18 bases remaining between them. CDR3 coding DNA: TGCGCCAGCAGTGAGTTTATGGGGGGGGGCACGGATCAGCCCCAGCATTTT. The encoded protein is CASSEFMGGGTDQPQHF.